This TCR beta chain was profiled in a study of cytomegalovirus exposure and HLA in healthy donors. The PCR was carried out with 60 Vbeta primers and 13 Jbeta primers. The method was immunoSEQ multiplex PCR; TCRdb's version includes in-frame clones alone and lacks a portion of them. The sample includes 160,000 or so clones, around four fifths of them seen just once. Whole-study results and caveats: Association with HLA alleles at 0.05 false discovery rate was found for 16,951 TCR beta sequences in a later analysis. Other equally common chains were less clonally expanded than HLA-associated TCR beta chains, a later analysis showed. It was assumed in the presence/absence analyses that sequencing depth was roughly uniform across donors. In the analysis, some V segments, TRBV6-2 and TRBV6-3 included, were excluded as indistinguishable.

Germline CDR1 is KGHSH and CDR2 is LQKENI. V shed 3 bases and J 6 bases; nucleotides not matched to a gene: 7. The CDR3 totals 15 residues. Remarks on this clone: The antigen is not known.

This TCR derives from a male donor in good health and CMV-seronegative. The V and J genes are TRBV18 and TRBJ2-3, with 9 positions matching TRBD2. Sequenced input: PBMCs. CDR3 nucleotide sequence: TGTGCCAGCTCACCGGCGGGAGGGCCAGGGGATACGCAGTATTTT. Its protein is CASSPAGGPGDTQYF.